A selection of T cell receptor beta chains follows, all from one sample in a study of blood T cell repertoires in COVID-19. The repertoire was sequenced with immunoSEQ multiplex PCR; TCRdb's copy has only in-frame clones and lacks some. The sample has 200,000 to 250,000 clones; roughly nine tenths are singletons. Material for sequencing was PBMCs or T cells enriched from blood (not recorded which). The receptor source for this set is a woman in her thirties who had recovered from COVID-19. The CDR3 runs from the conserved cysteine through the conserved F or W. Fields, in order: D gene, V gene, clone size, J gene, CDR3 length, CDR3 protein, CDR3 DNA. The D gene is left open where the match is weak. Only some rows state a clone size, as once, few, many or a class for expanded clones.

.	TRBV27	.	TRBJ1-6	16	CASSLPRLGRNSPLHF	TGTGCCAGCAGTCTCCCCCGTTTGGGGAGGAATTCACCCCTCCACTTT
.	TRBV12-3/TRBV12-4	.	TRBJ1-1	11	CASSSYTEAFF	TGTGCCAGCAGTTCCTACACTGAAGCTTTCTTT
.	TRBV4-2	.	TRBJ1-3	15	CASSTGISSGNTIYF	TGTGCCAGCAGCACCGGGATAAGCTCTGGAAACACCATATATTTT
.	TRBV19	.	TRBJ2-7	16	CASSRSLGAGNYEQYF	TGTGCCAGTAGTAGGTCCCTAGGGGCGGGGAACTACGAGCAGTACTTC
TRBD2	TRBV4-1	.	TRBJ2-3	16	CASSPGLAGLTDTQYF	TGCGCCAGCAGCCCGGGACTAGCGGGGCTCACAGATACGCAGTATTTT
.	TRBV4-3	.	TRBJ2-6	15	CASSPDISGANVLTF	TGCGCCAGCAGCCCTGACATCTCTGGGGCCAACGTCCTGACTTTC
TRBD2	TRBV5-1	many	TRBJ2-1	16	CASSLTGTSGYNEQFF	TGCGCCAGCAGCTTGACCGGGACTAGCGGCTACAATGAGCAGTTCTTC
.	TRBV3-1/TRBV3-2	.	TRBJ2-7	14	CASSLGGYAYEQYF	TGTGCCAGCAGCCTGGGGGGTTACGCCTACGAGCAGTACTTC
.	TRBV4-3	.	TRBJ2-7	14	CASSQERSSYEQYF	TGCGCCAGCAGCCAAGAAAGGAGCTCCTACGAGCAGTACTTC
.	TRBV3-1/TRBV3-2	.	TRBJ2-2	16	CASKGRGIWDTGELFF	TGTGCCAGCAAGGGAAGGGGGATTTGGGACACCGGGGAGCTGTTTTTT
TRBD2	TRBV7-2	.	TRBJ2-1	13	CASSRGTSGEQFF	TGTGCCAGCAGCCGGGGGACTAGCGGAGAGCAGTTCTTC
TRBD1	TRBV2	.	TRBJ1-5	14	CASSETGLRQPQHF	TGTGCCAGCAGTGAGACAGGGCTTCGGCAGCCCCAGCATTTT
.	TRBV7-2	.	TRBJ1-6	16	CASSLGPSLGGSPLHF	TGTGCCAGCAGCTTAGGTCCATCCCTGGGAGGATCACCCCTCCACTTT
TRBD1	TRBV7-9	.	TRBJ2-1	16	CASSPPQGSSYNEQFF	TGTGCCAGCAGCCCCCCACAGGGGAGCTCCTACAATGAGCAGTTCTTC
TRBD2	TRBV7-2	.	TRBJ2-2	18	CASSLASGTSGRNGELFF	TGTGCCAGCAGCTTAGCCTCCGGGACTAGCGGTAGAAACGGGGAGCTGTTTTTT
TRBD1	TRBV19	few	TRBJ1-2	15	CASTMDRGLPYGYTF	TGTGCCAGTACCATGGACAGGGGCTTACCTTATGGCTACACCTTC
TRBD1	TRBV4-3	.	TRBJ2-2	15	CASSHRTGNTGELFF	TGCGCCAGCAGCCACCGGACAGGGAACACCGGGGAGCTGTTTTTT
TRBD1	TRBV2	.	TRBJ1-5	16	CASSEPGQGDFQPQHF	TGTGCCAGCAGTGAACCGGGGCAGGGGGATTTTCAGCCCCAGCATTTT
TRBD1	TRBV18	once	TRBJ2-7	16	CASSSSPGTGKGEQYF	TGTGCCAGCTCATCGAGTCCCGGGACAGGGAAAGGCGAGCAGTACTTC
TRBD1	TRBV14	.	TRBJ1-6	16	CASSPSATGGNSPLHF	TGTGCCAGCAGCCCAAGTGCGACAGGGGGTAATTCACCCCTCCACTTT
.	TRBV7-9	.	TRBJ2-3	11	CASSLTDTQYF	TGTGCCAGCAGCCTCACAGATACGCAGTATTTT
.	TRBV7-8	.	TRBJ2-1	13	CASSGRGYNEQFF	TGTGCCAGCAGCGGACGGGGTTACAATGAGCAGTTCTTC
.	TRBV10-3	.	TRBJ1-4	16	CAISDQDRPTNEKLFF	TGTGCCATCAGTGACCAGGACAGACCCACTAATGAAAAACTGTTTTTT
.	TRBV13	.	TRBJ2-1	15	CASSLGRESYNEQFF	TGTGCCAGCAGCTTAGGTCGGGAATCCTACAATGAGCAGTTCTTC
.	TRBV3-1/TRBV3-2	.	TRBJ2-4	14	CASSLDRAKNIQYF	TGTGCCAGCAGCCTAGACCGAGCCAAAAACATTCAGTACTTC
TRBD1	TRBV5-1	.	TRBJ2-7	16	CASSPGQGVLPYEQYF	TGCGCCAGCAGCCCGGGACAGGGCGTCCTCCCCTACGAGCAGTACTTC
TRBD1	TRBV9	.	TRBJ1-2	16	CASSVEGATGTRGYTF	TGTGCCAGCAGCGTAGAGGGGGCGACAGGGACACGTGGCTACACCTTC
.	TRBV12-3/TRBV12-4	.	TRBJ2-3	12	CASSLMGDSQYF	TGTGCCAGCAGTTTAATGGGAGATTCGCAGTATTTT
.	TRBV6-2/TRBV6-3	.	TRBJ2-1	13	CASSFRDYNEQFF	TGTGCCAGCAGTTTCCGGGACTACAATGAGCAGTTCTTC
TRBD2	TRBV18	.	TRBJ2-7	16	CASSPLAGGLSYEQYF	TGTGCCAGCTCACCACTTGCGGGGGGCCTCTCCTACGAGCAGTACTTC